This entry is about one T cell receptor (beta chain). No antigen is known for it. Base qualities are not recorded, but no much larger clone differs from it by a single base. Patients chosen for sequencing had shown expansion of CD8+CD57+ cells by flow cytometry. Severe acquired aplastic anemia was diagnosed in all patients according to International Study of Aplastic Anemia and Agranulocytosis and Camitta criteria. Patients had received no therapy at the time of blood sampling. In the study, sorted CD4+ and CD8+ blood T cells from patients with severe aplastic anemia and from healthy subjects underwent deep sequencing of TCR repertoires. In the USA, patient enrollment took place under clinicaltrials.gov protocols 00001620, 01623167, 00001397, 00071045, 00081523 and 00961064. Ficoll-Paque density gradient centrifugation was used to isolate peripheral blood mononuclear cells. Before DNA was extracted, CD4+ and CD8+ T cells were sorted using either FACS or magnetic beads.

The data derive from a study of CD8+CD57+ T cells in acquired aplastic anemia listed by TCRdb under 2018. About the investigation overall: DNA extracted from sorted CD4+ and CD8+ cells had a mean of roughly 3.4 ug, with a range of roughly 0.17 to 30 ug. CD8+CD57+ expansion was defined as a frequency above the mean frequency observed in healthy subjects. Overall study outcomes, separate from this receptor: Some 30 CD8+ CDR3 sequences were found to be shared between patients and controls, but these sequences appeared to be highly expressed in patients and within the immunodominant clones of the patients. Patients and healthy controls showed no significant difference in CD8+ Simpson's diversity (P=0.060).

TCR beta VDJ combination and CDR3 sequence profiling used genomic DNA as the template. An Illumina HiSeq 2000 was the platform used for TCR repertoire sequencing. Per the original workflow: Repertoire assessment relied on Simpson's diversity index, CDR3 size and DJ length profiles, and TRBV/TRBJ rearrangement plots. The immunodominant clone was defined as the most abundant DNA sequence in deep sequencing data. CDR3 amino acid sequences were checked for sharing between subjects and were compared against published repertoires and the VDJdb database. TCRdb reran the public reads through fastp at Q25 and MiXCR, keeping productive beta chains. Every distinct CDR3 protein forms one entry, paired with its most common genes and DNA. The V and J calls were not made by the authors but by TCRdb's processing. This sample gives about 75,000 distinct CDR3 sequences in total; around 70% of them show up just once. In total, the top ten clones hold 65% to 85% of the sample.

According to the germline V gene (reference sequence), CDR1 reads SEHNR and CDR2 reads FQNEAQ. The CDR3 holds 13 amino acids from the cysteine to the phenylalanine. The entry retains the CDR3 DNA only, 39 bases that are in frame from base 1. Cut back by 5 bases and 4 bases, the V and J ends lie 11 bases apart. The chain is made from TRBV7-9 and TRBJ2-5; the D gene is unclear. The specimen sequenced was sorted CD4+, CD8+, or CD8+CD57+ T cells (not recorded which) from PBMCs. The receptor comes from a human donor with aplastic anemia. The DNA reads TGTGCCAGCAGCCGCCCCCTGGGAGAGACCCAGTACTTC. The resulting protein is CASSRPLGETQYF.